What follows is one T cell receptor (beta chain) and its context. This entry comes from a study of blood T cell repertoires in COVID-19. In the authors' workflow: Reference gene primer amplification gave nucleated cell count estimates. Only in-frame clones appear in the TCRdb table, and some are missing; sequencing was by immunoSEQ multiplex PCR. The D gene and trimming were derived from the DNA, and the V and J assignments and clone size from that table. Here the sample spans 340,000 or so clones, roughly 84% being singletons. The receptor comes from a middle-aged man with active or convalescent COVID-19. Sequencing was done on a sample of peripheral blood.

The CDR3 protein is CASSLAGQLYGYTF. The CDR3 bases are TGTGCCAGCAGCTTAGCGGGACAACTTTATGGCTACACCTTC. V and J are TRBV7-2 and TRBJ1-2; D is possibly TRBD1 (6 bases). Trimming shortened V by 0 bases and J by 5 bases, and 10 bases separated the two germline ends. In germline, CDR1 is SGHTA, CDR2 FQGNSA. The CDR3 totals 14 residues.